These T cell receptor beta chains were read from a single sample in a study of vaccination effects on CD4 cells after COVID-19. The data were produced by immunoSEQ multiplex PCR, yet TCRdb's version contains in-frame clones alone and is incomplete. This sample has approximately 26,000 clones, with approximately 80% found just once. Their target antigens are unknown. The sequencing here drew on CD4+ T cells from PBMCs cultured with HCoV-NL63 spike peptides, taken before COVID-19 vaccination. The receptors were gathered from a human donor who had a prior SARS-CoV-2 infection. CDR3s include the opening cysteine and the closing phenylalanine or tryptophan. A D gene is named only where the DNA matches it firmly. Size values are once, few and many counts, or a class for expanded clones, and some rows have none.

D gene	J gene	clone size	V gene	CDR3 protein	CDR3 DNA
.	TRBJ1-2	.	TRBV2	CASQGEGYGYTF	TGTGCCAGCCAAGGTGAAGGCTATGGCTACACCTTC
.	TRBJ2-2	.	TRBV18	CASRKAGALNTGELFF	TGTGCCAGCCGTAAGGCGGGGGCCTTGAACACCGGGGAGCTGTTTTTT
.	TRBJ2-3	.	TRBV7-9	CASSLGGLTDTQYF	TGTGCCAGCAGCTTAGGGGGTTTGACAGATACGCAGTATTTT
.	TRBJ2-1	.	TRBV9	CASSQGQHNEQFF	TGTGCCAGCAGCCAAGGACAGCACAATGAGCAGTTCTTC
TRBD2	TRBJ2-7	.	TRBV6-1	CASSDGGAYEQYF	TGTGCCAGCAGTGACGGGGGGGCCTACGAGCAGTACTTC
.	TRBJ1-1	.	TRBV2	CASSSQGRSRTEAFF	TGTGCCAGCAGTTCCCAGGGGCGGAGTCGCACTGAAGCTTTCTTT
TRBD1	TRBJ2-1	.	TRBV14	CASSQYRGINYNEQFF	TGTGCCAGCAGCCAATACAGGGGGATAAACTACAATGAGCAGTTCTTC
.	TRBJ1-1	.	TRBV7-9	CASSFAEVNTEAFF	TGTGCCAGCAGCTTTGCAGAGGTAAACACTGAAGCTTTCTTT
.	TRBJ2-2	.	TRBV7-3	CASSLSGGYSTGELFF	TGTGCCAGCAGCTTAAGTGGTGGCTATTCTACCGGGGAGCTGTTTTTT
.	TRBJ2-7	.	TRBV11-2	CASSFTGESSYEQYF	TGTGCCAGCAGCTTCACCGGGGAGAGCTCCTACGAGCAGTACTTC
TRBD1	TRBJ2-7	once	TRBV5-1	CASSLGPGQVIYEQYF	TGCGCCAGCAGCTTGGGACCGGGACAGGTAATCTACGAGCAGTACTTC
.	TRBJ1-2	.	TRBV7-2	CASSSGVGGRYGYTF	TGTGCCAGCAGTTCAGGGGTGGGGGGCCGTTATGGCTACACCTTC
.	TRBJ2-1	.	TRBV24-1	CATSDWAEDANNEQFF	TGTGCCACCAGTGATTGGGCCGAGGACGCCAACAATGAGCAGTTCTTC
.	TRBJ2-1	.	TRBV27	CASSTWRVFEQFF	TGTGCCAGCAGTACGTGGAGGGTCTTTGAGCAGTTCTTC
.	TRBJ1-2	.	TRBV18	CASSRGPTVNYGYTF	TGTGCCAGCTCACGAGGCCCGACAGTAAACTATGGCTACACCTTC
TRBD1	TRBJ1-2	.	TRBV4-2	CASSQRRQGALDYGYTF	TGTGCCAGCAGCCAAAGGCGGCAGGGGGCGCTCGACTATGGCTACACCTTC